The T cell receptor (beta chain) under discussion was sequenced for a study of T cells in Graves' hyperthyroidism and ophthalmopathy. This clonotype appeared many times. What it binds is not known. The germline V gene has CDR1 SGHVS and CDR2 FNYEAQ. The length of the CDR3 is 13 residues. With 1 base removed from V and 3 bases from J, the gap between germline ends came to 7 bases. Study conclusions and caveats: Ophthalmopathy and stable hyperthyroidism were separated by a 13 V-J model.

TCR beta CDR3 regions were amplified from RNA transcripts. The HTBI set primed first-round TCR CDR3 RT-PCR. TCRdb passed the multiplex PCR reads through MiXCR, listing each CDR3 protein once. Among roughly 570,000 distinct CDR3 sequences, 40% to 55% were seen once, and the ten largest hold about 8.3%. Hyperthyroidism of Graves' type that showed no ophthalmopathy progression within 18 months was stable. Sequencing was done on a sample of peripheral blood or thyroid tissue (not recorded which). V and J are TRBV7-6 and TRBJ2-7, with a weak D call TRBD2 (6 bases). This sequence was found in a young woman with Graves' hyperthyroidism. The CDR3 loop reads CASSLGEVYEQYF. The CDR3 DNA reads TGTGCCAGCAGCTTAGGGGAGGTCTACGAGCAGTACTTC.